The entry below gives a single T cell receptor (beta chain) sequence along with its context. The antigen is unknown. This record belongs to a study of shared clonotypes between healthy human individuals. The ends lost 4 bases at V and 5 bases at J; junction bases unmatched: 11. Germline lookup yields CDR1 SGHVS and CDR2 FNYEAQ. The CDR3 spans 16 residues. Each subset's genomic DNA was split evenly across several immunoSEQ plates. This table comes from immunoSEQ multiplex PCR, and its TCRdb copy is limited to in-frame clones, with some not included. The data contain about 2 million clones, about 95% of them seen just once; the ten biggest clones take up more than 0.95%. The study's findings and limits: Non-shared clonotypes had lower generation probabilities than clonotypes shared by all four sorted-subset donors.

Positively selected for CCR7, the CD45RO-negative cells used as naive CD8 cells excluded terminally differentiated effector memory CD45RA+ cells. The chain carries TRBV7-6 and TRBJ2-5; 9 bases are a match to TRBD2. Sequencing used naive CD8+ T cells sorted from blood. The receptor was derived from a man aged 18 to 35 in good health. The CDR3 loop is CASSSWTSAEMETQYF. The CDR3 DNA sequence: TGTGCCAGCAGCTCCTGGACTAGCGCTGAGATGGAGACCCAGTACTTC.